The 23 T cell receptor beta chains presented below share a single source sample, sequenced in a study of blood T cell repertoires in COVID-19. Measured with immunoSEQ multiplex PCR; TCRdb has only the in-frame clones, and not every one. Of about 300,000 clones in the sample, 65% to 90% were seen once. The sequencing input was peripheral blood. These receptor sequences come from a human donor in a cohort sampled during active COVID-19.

CDR3 protein: CASSTITGQGPYEQYF. The CDR3 DNA sequence: TGTGCCAGCAGCACAATCACGGGACAGGGCCCCTACGAGCAGTACTTC. The rearrangement uses TRBV7-6 and TRBJ2-7; 9 nucleotides match TRBD1. CDR3 length: 16 amino acids. Germline-derived CDR1 and CDR2 are SGHVS and FNYEAQ. Germline trimming cut 5 bases from V and 2 bases from J; bases unmatched to any gene: 10.

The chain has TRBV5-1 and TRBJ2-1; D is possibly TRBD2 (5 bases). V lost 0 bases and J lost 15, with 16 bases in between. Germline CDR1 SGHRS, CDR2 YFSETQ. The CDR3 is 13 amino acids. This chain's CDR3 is CASSLVSSTGRFF. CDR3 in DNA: TGCGCCAGCAGCTTGGTCTCTAGCACGGGCCGGTTCTTC.

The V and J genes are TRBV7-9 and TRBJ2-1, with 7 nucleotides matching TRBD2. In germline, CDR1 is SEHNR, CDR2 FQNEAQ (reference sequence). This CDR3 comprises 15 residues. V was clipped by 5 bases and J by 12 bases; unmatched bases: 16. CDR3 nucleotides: TGTGCCAGCAGCCACGGCCGGGAGGCCCACCAGCGGCAGTTCTTC. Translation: CASSHGREAHQRQFF.

CDR3 coding DNA: TGCGCCAGCAGCCATGCACTAACAACGAACACTGAAGCTTTCTTT. It encodes CASSHALTTNTEAFF. The chain carries TRBV4-1 and TRBJ1-1; D remains ambiguous. V was cut by 3 bases and J by 1 base, with 12 bases left in between. Germline V gives CDR1 MGHRA, CDR2 YSYEKL. The CDR3 is made up of 15 amino acids.

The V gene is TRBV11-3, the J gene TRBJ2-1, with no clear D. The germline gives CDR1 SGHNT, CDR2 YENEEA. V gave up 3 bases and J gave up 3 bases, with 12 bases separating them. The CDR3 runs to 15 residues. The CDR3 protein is CASSFPPGLYNEQFF. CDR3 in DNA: TGTGCCAGCAGCTTCCCCCCAGGCCTCTACAATGAGCAGTTCTTC.

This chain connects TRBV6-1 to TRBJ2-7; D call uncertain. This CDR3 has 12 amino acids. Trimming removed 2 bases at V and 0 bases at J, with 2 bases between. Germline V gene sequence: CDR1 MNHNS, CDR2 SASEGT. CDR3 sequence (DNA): TGTGCCAGCAGTGAACACTCCTACGAGCAGTACTTC. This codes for CASSEHSYEQYF.

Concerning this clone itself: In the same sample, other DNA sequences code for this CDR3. The CDR3 nucleotides are TGTGCCAGTAGTGGACTAGCGGGGGGCCAAGATACGCAGTATTTT. Its protein product is CASSGLAGGQDTQYF. The chain combines TRBV19 with TRBJ2-3; 14 bases line up with TRBD2. The CDR3 has 15 amino acids. Germline CDR1 is LNHDA and CDR2 is SQIVND (reference sequence). Losses at the gene ends were 5 bases for V and 5 bases for J; bases not matched to a gene: 3. Full variable domain (rest looked up from reference TRBV19 and TRBJ2-3): DGGITQSPKYLFRKEGQNVTLSCEQNLNHDAMYWYRQDPGQGLRLIYYSQIVNDFQKGDIAEGYSVSREKKESFPLTVTSAQKNPTAFYLCASSGLAGGQDTQYFGPGTRLTVL.

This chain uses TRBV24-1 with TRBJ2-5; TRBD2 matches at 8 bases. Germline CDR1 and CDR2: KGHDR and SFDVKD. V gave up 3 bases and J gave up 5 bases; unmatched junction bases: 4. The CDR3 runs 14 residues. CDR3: CATSDPSGSETQYF. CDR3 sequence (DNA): TGTGCCACCAGTGATCCCAGCGGGAGTGAGACCCAGTACTTC.

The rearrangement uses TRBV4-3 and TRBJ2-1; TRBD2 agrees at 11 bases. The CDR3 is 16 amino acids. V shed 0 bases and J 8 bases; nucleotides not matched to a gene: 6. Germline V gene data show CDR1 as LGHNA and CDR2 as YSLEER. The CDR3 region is CASSQDQLAGDYEQFF. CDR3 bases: TGCGCCAGCAGCCAAGATCAACTAGCGGGAGATTATGAGCAGTTCTTC.

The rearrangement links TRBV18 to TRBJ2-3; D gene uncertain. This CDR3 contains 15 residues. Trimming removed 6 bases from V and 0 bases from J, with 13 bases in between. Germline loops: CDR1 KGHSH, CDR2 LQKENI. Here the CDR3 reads CASSSDSLSTDTQYF. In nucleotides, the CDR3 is TGTGCCAGCTCTTCCGACTCCCTAAGCACAGATACGCAGTATTTT.

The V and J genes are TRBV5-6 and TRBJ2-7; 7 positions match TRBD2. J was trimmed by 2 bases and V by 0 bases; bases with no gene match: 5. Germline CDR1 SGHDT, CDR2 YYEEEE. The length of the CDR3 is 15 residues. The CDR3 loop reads CASSLEPGTTYEQYF. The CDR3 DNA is TGTGCCAGCAGCTTGGAACCCGGGACTACCTACGAGCAGTACTTC.

CDR3 coding DNA: TGTGCCAGCAGCTTCCAGGGGGGAGTTGGACAGCCCCAGCATTTT. Protein: CASSFQGGVGQPQHF. J is TRBJ1-5 and V is TRBV7-2; 7 bases are a match to TRBD1. The CDR3 extends over 15 amino acids. CDR1 SGHTA and CDR2 FQGNSA come from the germline V gene. Trimming at V came to 3 bases and at J to 7 bases, leaving 9 bases not matched to a gene.

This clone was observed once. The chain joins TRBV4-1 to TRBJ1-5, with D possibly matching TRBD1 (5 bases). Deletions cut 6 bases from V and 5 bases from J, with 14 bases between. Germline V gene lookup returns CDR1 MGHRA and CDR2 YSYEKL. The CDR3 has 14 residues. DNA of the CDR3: TGCGCCAGCAGTCCGACGGGGGTAGATCAGCCCCAGCATTTT. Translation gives CASSPTGVDQPQHF.

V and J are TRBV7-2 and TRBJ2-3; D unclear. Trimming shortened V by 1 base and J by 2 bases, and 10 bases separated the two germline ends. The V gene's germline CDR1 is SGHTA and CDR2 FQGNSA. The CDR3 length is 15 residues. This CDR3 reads CASSLDRLFTDTQYF. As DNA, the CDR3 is TGTGCCAGCAGCTTAGATCGACTCTTCACAGATACGCAGTATTTT. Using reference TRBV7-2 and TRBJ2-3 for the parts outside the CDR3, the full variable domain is GAGVSQSPSNKVTEKGKDVELRCDPISGHTALYWYRQSLGQGLEFLIYFQGNSAPDKSGLPSDRFSAERTGGSVSTLTIQRTQQEDSAVYLCASSLDRLFTDTQYFGPGTRLTVL.

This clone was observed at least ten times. The DNA for the CDR3 is TGTGCCAGTAGTAGGCAGGGGGCGTATCAGCCCCAGCATTTT. This translates into CASSRQGAYQPQHF. This rearrangement joins TRBV19 to TRBJ1-5, with 8 positions matching TRBD1. V trimming: 4 bases; J trimming: 5 bases; junction bases outside the gene matches: 4. CDR1 is LNHDA, CDR2 SQIVND, per germline (reference sequence). The length of the CDR3 is 14 residues.

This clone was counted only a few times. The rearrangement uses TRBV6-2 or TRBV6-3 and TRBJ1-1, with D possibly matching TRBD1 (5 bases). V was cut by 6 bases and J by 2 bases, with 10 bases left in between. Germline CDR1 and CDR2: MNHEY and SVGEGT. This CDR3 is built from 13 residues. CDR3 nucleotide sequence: TGTGCCAGCAGCCTCCAGGGTAACACTGAAGCTTTCTTT. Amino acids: CASSLQGNTEAFF.

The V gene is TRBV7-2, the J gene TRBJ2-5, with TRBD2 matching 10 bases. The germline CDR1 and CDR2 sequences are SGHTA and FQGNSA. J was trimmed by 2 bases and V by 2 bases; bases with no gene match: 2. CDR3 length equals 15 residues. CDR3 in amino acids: CASSLFSGRQETQYF. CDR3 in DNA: TGTGCCAGCAGCTTATTTAGCGGGAGGCAAGAGACCCAGTACTTC.

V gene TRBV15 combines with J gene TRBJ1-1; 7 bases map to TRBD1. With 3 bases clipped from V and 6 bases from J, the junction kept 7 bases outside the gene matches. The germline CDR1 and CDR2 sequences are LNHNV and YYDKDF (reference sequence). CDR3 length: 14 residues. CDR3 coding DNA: TGTGCCACCAGCAGGGACTTAGGGGGCTCTGAAGCTTTCTTT. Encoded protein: CATSRDLGGSEAFF.

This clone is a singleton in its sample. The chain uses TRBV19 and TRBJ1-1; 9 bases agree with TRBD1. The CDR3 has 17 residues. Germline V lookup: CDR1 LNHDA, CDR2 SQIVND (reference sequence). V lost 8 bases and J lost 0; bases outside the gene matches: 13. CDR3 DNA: TGTGCCAGTCTTGAAAAATTCCGGGACAGGGTGAACACTGAAGCTTTCTTT. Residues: CASLEKFRDRVNTEAFF.

In DNA, the CDR3 is TGTGCCAGCTCACCACAGGGGGCCGGTGAAGCTTTCTTT. Translating gives CASSPQGAGEAFF. This chain links TRBV18 with TRBJ1-1, with 7 positions matching TRBD1. The V gene's germline CDR1 is KGHSH and CDR2 LQKENI. The junction had 3 bases not matched to a gene; V was cut back by 1 base and J by 7 bases. The CDR3 extends over 13 amino acids.

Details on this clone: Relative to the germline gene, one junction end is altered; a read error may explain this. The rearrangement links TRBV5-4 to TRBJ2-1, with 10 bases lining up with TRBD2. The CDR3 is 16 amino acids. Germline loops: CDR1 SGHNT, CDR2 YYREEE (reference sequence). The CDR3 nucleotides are TGTGCCAACAGCTTGGCTCGGACTAGCGGAAACAATGAGCAGTTCTTC. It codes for CANSLARTSGNNEQFF.

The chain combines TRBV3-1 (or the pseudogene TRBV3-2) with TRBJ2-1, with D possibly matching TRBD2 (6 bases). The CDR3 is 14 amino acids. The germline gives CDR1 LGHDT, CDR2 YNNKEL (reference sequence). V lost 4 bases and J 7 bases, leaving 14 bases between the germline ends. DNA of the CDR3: TGTGCCAGCAGCCGAGGGAGGCCTTTGAATGAGCAGTTCTTC. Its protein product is CASSRGRPLNEQFF.

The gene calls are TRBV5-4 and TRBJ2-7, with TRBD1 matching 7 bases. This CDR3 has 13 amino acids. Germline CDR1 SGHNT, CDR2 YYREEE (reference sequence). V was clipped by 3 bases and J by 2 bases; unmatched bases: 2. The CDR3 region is CASSSQGPYEQYF. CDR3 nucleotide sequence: TGTGCCAGCAGCTCACAGGGGCCCTACGAGCAGTACTTC. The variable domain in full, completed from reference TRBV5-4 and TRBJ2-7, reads ETGVTQSPTHLIKTRGQQVTLRCSSQSGHNTVSWYQQALGQGPQFIFQYYREEENGRGNFPPRFSGLQFPNYSSELNVNALELDDSALYLCASSSQGPYEQYFGPGTRLTVT.